Sequencing of this TCR beta chain was carried out in a study of blood T cell repertoires in COVID-19 (dated by TCRdb to 2018 to 2020). Some background on the complete study: Samples from collaborators originated in the United States, Italy and Spain and spanned both the acute and convalescent phases of COVID-19. The samples were drawn from two sources: the first 160 participants of the ongoing ImmuneRACE study, and 1,000 to 1,500 subjects contributed by 6 global collaborators. The prospective study material was composed of cDNA or gDNA derived from T cells, B-cell-depleted T cells, or PBMCs. A freely available public database, intended as a resource for researchers studying the immune response to SARS-CoV-2, is where the repertoires were released. Where HLA class I and class II types were available, the types were taken from metadata supplied by the sample provider, not from assay-based typing. A de-identified subject ID, COVID-19 status, age in years and sex were almost always included in the sample metadata. Deeply sampled blood TCRbeta repertoires from subjects exposed to, actively infected with, or recovered from COVID-19 were included in the dataset.

As regards this clone: What antigen it recognizes has not been identified. The input lacks base qualities; no much larger clone sits a single base away.

Enrolling through a virtual design, the prospective study's participants ranged in age from roughly 18 to 95 years and lived across roughly 24 United States geographic areas. To assign participants to cohorts, the prospective study relied on clinical history that participants themselves reported in a screening survey and a study questionnaire. Recovered participants in ImmuneRACE Cohort 3 were defined by two consecutive negative NP/OP PCR tests, clearance by a healthcare professional, or resolution of symptoms. Each participant in the prospective study had whole blood, serum and a nasopharyngeal or oropharyngeal swab collected by mobile phlebotomists. Over a roughly 2-month period, participants in the prospective study had the option of providing additional blood draws and questionnaires. Before DNA extraction, blood samples from the prospective study were shipped at room temperature or frozen.

The cysteine opens and the phenylalanine closes a CDR3 of 12 amino acids. Just CDR3 DNA is preserved here, 36 bases in frame from base 1. The germline V gene encodes CDR1 GTSNPN and CDR2 SVGIG (reference sequence). V gives up 6 bases and J gives up 4 bases, and the segment between their germline ends measures 12 bases. The research as a whole found: The amount of clinical and demographic metadata varied by source and participant and was provided uncurated.

TCRbeta CDR3 regions were amplified from genomic DNA by means of the immunoSEQ Assay, a bias-controlled multiplex PCR. In the original analysis: Within the assay, amplification of reference gene primers was used to estimate how many nucleated cells each sample contained. Sequence reads were collapsed and filtered to measure the absolute abundance of every unique TCRbeta CDR3 rearrangement. For each sample, productive Simpson clonality was calculated as the square root of Simpson's diversity index across productive rearrangements. The immuneACCESS repertoire file appears here via TCRdb, limited to in-frame rearrangements. These files lack a portion of the clones; in checked studies, under half of the deficit traces to unresolved V genes, and the cause of the others is not known. V, J and clone size reflect that table, while D and trimming were determined from the DNA. The sample contains approximately 470,000 clones, roughly 87% of them found a single time. The ten largest clones represent around 0.7% of the sample.

The receptor was isolated from a woman under 30 who had recovered from COVID-19. The sequence joins TRBV30 to TRBJ1-2; D gene: possibly TRBD1, on 5 matching bases. The sequencing sample was made of PBMCs or T cells enriched from blood (not recorded which). The CDR3 here reads CACPGYGYGYTF. In nucleotides, the sequence is TGTGCCTGCCCAGGGTACGGCTATGGCTACACCTTC.